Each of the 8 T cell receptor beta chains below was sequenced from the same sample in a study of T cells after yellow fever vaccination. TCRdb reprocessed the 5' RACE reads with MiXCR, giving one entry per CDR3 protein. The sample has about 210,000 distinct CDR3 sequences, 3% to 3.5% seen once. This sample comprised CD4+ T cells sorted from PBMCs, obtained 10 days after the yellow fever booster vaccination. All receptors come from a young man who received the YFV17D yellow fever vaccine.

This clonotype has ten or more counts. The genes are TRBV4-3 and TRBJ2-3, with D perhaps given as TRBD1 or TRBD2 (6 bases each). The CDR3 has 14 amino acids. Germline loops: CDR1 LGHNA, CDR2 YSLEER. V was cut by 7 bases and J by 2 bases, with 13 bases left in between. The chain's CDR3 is CASKLTGATDTQYF. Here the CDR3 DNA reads TGCGCCAGCAAACTGACGGGGGCCACAGATACGCAGTATTTT.

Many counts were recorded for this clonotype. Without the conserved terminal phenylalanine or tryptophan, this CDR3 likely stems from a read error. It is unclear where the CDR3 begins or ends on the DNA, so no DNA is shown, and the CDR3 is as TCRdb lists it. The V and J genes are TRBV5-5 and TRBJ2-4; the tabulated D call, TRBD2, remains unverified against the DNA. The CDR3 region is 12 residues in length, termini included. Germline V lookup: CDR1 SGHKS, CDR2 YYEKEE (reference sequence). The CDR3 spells CASSAQGLQWSI.

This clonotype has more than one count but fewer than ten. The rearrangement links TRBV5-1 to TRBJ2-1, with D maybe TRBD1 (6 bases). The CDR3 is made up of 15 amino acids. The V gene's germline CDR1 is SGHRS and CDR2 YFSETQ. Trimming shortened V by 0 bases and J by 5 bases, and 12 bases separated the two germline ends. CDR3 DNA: TGCGCCAGCAGCTTGGCGGGGACACGAAACAATGAGCAGTTCTTC. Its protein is CASSLAGTRNNEQFF. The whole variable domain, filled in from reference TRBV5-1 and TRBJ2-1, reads KAGVTQTPRYLIKTRGQQVTLSCSPISGHRSVSWYQQTPGQGLQFLFEYFSETQRNKGNFPGRFSGRQFSNSRSEMNVSTLELGDSALYLCASSLAGTRNNEQFFGPGTRLTVL.

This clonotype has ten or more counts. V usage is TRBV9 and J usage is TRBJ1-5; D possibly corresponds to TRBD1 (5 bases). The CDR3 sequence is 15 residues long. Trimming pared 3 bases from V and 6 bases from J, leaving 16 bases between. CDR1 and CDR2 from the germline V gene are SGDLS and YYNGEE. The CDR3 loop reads CASSGPGPKLQPQHF. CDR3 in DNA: TGTGCCAGCAGCGGTCCGGGACCGAAACTTCAGCCCCAGCATTTT.

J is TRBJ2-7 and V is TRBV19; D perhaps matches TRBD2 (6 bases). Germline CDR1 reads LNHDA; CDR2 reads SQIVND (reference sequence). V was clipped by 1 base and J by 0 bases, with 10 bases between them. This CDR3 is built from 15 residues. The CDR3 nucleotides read TGTGCCAGTAGTATAGTCGGCGGGGCCTCCTACGAGCAGTACTTC. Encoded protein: CASSIVGGASYEQYF.

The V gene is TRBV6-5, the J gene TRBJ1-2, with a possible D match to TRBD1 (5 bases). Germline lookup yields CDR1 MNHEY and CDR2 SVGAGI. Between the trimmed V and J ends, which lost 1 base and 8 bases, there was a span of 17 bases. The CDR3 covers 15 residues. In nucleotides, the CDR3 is TGTGCCAGCAGTTACTTGGGGCGGGGTTTGATCGGCTACACCTTC. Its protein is CASSYLGRGLIGYTF.

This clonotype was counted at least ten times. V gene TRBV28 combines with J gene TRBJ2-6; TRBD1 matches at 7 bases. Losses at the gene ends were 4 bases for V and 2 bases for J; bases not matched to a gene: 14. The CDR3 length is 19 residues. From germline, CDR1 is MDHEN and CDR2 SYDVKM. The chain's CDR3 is CASSYLQGLGLPGANVLTF. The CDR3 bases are TGTGCCAGCAGTTACTTACAGGGGCTCGGTCTCCCTGGGGCCAACGTCCTGACTTTC.

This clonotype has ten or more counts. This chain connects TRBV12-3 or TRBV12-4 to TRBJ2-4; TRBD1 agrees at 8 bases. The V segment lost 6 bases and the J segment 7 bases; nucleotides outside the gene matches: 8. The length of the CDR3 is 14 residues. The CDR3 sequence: CASSSGTGSNIQYF. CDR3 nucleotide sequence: TGTGCCAGCAGCTCCGGGACAGGTAGTAACATTCAGTACTTC.